Each of the 5 T cell receptor beta chains below was sequenced from the same sample in a study of T cell responses to AZD1222 COVID-19 vaccine. The repertoire was sequenced with immunoSEQ multiplex PCR; TCRdb's copy has only in-frame clones and lacks some. This table holds some 200,000 clones, 93% found once. The specimen was peripheral blood, collected on day 0 of MenACWY control vaccination. All receptors derive from an adult in good health.

Concerning this clone itself: The junction differs from germline at one of its ends, possibly a read error. The J gene is TRBJ2-7, the V gene TRBV11-2; no definite D call. The CDR3 length is 10 residues. CDR1 is SGHAT, CDR2 FQNNGV, per germline. For the CDR3, the DNA is TGTGCCAGCAGCACGCCCCCAACGGACTTC. Protein product: CASSTPPTDF.

The rearrangement joins TRBV2 to TRBJ2-7, with a tentative D call TRBD2 (5 bases). The CDR3 length is 14 residues. The germline gives CDR1 SNHLY, CDR2 FYNNEI. Trimming removed 6 bases from V and 0 bases from J, with 12 bases in between. CDR3 sequence: CASRRTGSSYEQYF. The DNA of the CDR3 is TGTGCCAGCAGGAGAACGGGGAGCTCCTACGAGCAGTACTTC.

This clone was seen once. The chain combines TRBV15 with TRBJ1-2; TRBD1 matches 8 bases. Germline V CDR1 and CDR2: LNHNV, YYDKDF (reference sequence). Germline trimming cut 2 bases from V and 4 bases from J; bases unmatched to any gene: 3. The CDR3 extends over 14 amino acids. DNA for the CDR3: TGTGCCACCAGCAGACCAGGGGGCCCCTATGGCTACACCTTC. Translated: CATSRPGGPYGYTF.

The chain links TRBV18 to TRBJ2-2, with D unresolved. V lost 3 bases and J 0 bases, leaving 5 bases between the germline ends. This CDR3 has 14 residues. From germline, CDR1 is KGHSH and CDR2 LQKENI. The CDR3 loop is CASSPLSNTGELFF. For the CDR3, the DNA is TGTGCCAGCTCACCTCTATCGAACACCGGGGAGCTGTTTTTT.

Only a few counts were recorded for this clone. The CDR3 sequence is CASSLDRHRGPGYTF. The CDR3 region has the DNA TGTGCCAGCAGCTTGGATCGGCACAGGGGGCCTGGCTACACCTTC. The V and J genes are TRBV5-6 and TRBJ1-2; the match to TRBD1 covers 9 bases. Germline V gives CDR1 SGHDT, CDR2 YYEEEE. V lost 0 bases, J lost 7 bases, and 7 bases stayed unmatched. This CDR3 is built from 15 residues. Drawing the rest from reference TRBV5-6 and TRBJ1-2, the complete variable domain is DAGVTQSPTHLIKTRGQQVTLRCSPKSGHDTVSWYQQALGQGPQFIFQYYEEEERQRGNFPDRFSGHQFPNYSSELNVNALLLGDSALYLCASSLDRHRGPGYTFGSGTRLTVV.